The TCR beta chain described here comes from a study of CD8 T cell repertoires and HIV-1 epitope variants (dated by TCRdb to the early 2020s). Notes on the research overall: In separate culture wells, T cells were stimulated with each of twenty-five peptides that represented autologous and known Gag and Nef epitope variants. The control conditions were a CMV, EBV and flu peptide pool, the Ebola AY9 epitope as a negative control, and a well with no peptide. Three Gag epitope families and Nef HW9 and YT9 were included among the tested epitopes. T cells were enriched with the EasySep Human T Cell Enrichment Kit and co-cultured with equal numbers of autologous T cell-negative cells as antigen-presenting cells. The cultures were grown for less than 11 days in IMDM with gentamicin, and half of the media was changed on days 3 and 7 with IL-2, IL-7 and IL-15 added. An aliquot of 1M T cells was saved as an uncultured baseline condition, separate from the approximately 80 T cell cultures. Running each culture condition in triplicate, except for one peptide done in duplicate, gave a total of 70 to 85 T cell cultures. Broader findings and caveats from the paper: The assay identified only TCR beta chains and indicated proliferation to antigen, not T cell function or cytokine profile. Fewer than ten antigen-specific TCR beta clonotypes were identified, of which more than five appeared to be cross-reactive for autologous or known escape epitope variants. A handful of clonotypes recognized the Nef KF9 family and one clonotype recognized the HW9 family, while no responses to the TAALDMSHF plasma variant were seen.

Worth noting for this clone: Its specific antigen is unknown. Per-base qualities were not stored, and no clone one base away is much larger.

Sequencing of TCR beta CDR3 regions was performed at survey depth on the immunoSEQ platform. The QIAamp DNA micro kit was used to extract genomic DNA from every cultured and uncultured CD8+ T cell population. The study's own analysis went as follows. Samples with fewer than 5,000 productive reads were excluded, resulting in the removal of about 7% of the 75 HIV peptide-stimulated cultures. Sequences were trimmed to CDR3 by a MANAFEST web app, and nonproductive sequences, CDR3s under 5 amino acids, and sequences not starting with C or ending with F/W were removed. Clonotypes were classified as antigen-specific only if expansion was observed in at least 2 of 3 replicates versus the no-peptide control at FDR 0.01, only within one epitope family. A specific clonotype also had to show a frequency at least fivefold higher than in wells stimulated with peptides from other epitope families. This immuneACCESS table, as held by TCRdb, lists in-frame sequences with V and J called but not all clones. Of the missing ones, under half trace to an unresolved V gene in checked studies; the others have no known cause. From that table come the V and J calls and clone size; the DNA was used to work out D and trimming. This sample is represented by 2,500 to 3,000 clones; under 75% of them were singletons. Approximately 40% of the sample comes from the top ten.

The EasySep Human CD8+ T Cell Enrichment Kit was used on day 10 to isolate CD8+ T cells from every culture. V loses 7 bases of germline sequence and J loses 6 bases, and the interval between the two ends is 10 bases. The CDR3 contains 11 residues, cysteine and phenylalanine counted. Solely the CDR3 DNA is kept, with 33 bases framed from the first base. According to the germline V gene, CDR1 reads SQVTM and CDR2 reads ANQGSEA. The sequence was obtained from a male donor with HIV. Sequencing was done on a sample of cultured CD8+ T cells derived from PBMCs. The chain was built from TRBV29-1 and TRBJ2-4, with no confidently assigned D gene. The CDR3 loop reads CSGRKRNIQYF. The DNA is TGCAGCGGTCGAAAGAGAAACATTCAGTACTTC.